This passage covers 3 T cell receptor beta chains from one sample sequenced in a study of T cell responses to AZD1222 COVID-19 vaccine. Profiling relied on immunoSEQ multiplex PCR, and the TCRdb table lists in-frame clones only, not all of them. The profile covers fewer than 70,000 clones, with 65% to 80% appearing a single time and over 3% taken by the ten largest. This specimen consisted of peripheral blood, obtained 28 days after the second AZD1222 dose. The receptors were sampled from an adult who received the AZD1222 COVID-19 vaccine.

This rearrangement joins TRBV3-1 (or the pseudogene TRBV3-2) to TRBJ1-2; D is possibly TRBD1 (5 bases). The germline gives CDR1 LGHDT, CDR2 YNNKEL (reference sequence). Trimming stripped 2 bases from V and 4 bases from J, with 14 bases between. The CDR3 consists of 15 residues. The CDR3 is CASSQLFGAPYGYTF. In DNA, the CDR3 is TGTGCCAGCAGCCAATTGTTCGGGGCCCCCTATGGCTACACCTTC.

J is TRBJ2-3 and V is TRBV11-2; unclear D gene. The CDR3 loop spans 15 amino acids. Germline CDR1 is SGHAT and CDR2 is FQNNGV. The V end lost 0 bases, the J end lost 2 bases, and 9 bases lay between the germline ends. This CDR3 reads CASSLDQGITDTQYF. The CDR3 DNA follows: TGTGCCAGCAGCTTAGATCAAGGGATCACAGATACGCAGTATTTT.

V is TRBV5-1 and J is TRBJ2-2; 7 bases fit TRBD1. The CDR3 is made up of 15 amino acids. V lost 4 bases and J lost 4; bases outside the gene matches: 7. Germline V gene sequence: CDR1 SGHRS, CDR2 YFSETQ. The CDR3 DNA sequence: TGCGCCAGCAGCATAGGGGGCAGCGGCACCGGGGAGCTGTTTTTT. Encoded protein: CASSIGGSGTGELFF. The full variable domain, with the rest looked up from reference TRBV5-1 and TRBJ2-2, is KAGVTQTPRYLIKTRGQQVTLSCSPISGHRSVSWYQQTPGQGLQFLFEYFSETQRNKGNFPGRFSGRQFSNSRSEMNVSTLELGDSALYLCASSIGGSGTGELFFGEGSRLTVL.